Shown below are 30 T cell receptor beta chains from a single sample sequenced in a study of CD4+ T cells in melanoma. Sequencing was performed with immunoSEQ multiplex PCR; in TCRdb, only in-frame clones are kept and a portion is missing. Here the sample spans 14,000 to 15,000 clones, 60% to 80% being singletons. The material sequenced was cells from a culture (not recorded whether cultured in vitro). These receptors were taken from a human donor with melanoma.

This clone showed up just a few times. The gene calls are TRBV4-1 and TRBJ1-5; no clear D gene. CDR1 is MGHRA, CDR2 YSYEKL, per germline. The CDR3 is made up of 18 amino acids. V was cut by 0 bases and J by 4 bases, with 19 bases left in between. CDR3 nucleotide sequence: TGCGCCAGCAGCCAAGAGGCCCCAGCAGCCTCCCTTAATCAGCCCCAGCATTTT. Its protein is CASSQEAPAASLNQPQHF.

The rearrangement uses TRBV2 and TRBJ1-2; a possible D gene is TRBD1 (5 bases). Germline V lookup: CDR1 SNHLY, CDR2 FYNNEI. This CDR3 region has 14 residues. The ends were cut back, 4 bases at V and 2 bases at J, with 11 bases in the middle. This chain's CDR3 is CASSVQGVNYGYTF. CDR3 coding DNA: TGTGCCAGCAGTGTTCAGGGAGTAAACTATGGCTACACCTTC.

The V call is TRBV7-2, the J call TRBJ1-5; D might be TRBD1 (6 bases). The CDR3 contains 15 residues. Trimming removed 3 bases from V and 7 bases from J, with 16 bases in between. Germline loops: CDR1 SGHTA, CDR2 FQGNSA. The CDR3 DNA follows: TGTGCCAGCAGCTTGGGTTGGGGGCCGGGCCAGCCCCAGCATTTT. Its translation is CASSLGWGPGQPQHF.

This clone is labeled as medium-sized. The V call is TRBV6-6, the J call TRBJ1-1; 7 bases are shared with TRBD1. The CDR3 spans 16 residues. Looked up from germline, CDR1 is MNHNY and CDR2 is SVGAGI (reference sequence). V gave up 7 bases and J gave up 0 bases; unmatched junction bases: 11. CDR3 in DNA: TGTGCCAGCAACCATGTTAGGACAGGACTGAACACTGAAGCTTTCTTT. Its translation is CASNHVRTGLNTEAFF.

This clone was counted a single time. This chain joins TRBV28 and TRBJ2-3; 9 bases line up with TRBD2. Germline CDR1 reads MDHEN; CDR2 reads SYDVKM. The V segment lost 4 bases and the J segment 4 bases; nucleotides outside the gene matches: 12. The CDR3 is made up of 17 amino acids. CDR3 loop: CASSWGWRGGSPDTQYF. CDR3 DNA sequence: TGTGCCAGCAGTTGGGGCTGGCGGGGGGGGTCCCCAGATACGCAGTATTTT. The full variable domain, with the rest looked up from reference TRBV28 and TRBJ2-3, is DVKVTQSSRYLVKRTGEKVFLECVQDMDHENMFWYRQDPGLGLRLIYFSYDVKMKEKGDIPEGYSVSREKKERFSLILESASTNQTSMYLCASSWGWRGGSPDTQYFGPGTRLTVL.

The V call is TRBV5-1, the J call TRBJ2-5; TRBD1 agrees at 11 bases. V was clipped by 0 bases and J by 2 bases; unmatched bases: 6. The CDR3 has 17 amino acids. Germline CDR1 SGHRS, CDR2 YFSETQ. CDR3 DNA sequence: TGCGCCAGCAGCTTGGGAGGACAGGGGGCCGGTCAAGAGACCCAGTACTTC. As protein: CASSLGGQGAGQETQYF. The full variable domain, completed using reference TRBV5-1 and TRBJ2-5, is KAGVTQTPRYLIKTRGQQVTLSCSPISGHRSVSWYQQTPGQGLQFLFEYFSETQRNKGNFPGRFSGRQFSNSRSEMNVSTLELGDSALYLCASSLGGQGAGQETQYFGPGTRLLVL.

The chain combines TRBV5-6 with TRBJ2-1; 8 nucleotides match TRBD1. Germline CDR1 is SGHDT and CDR2 is YYEEEE. The CDR3 is 13 amino acids. Trimming cost V 4 bases and J 4 bases; bases outside gene matches: 1. The CDR3 loop is CASSRDRYNEQFF. CDR3 DNA: TGTGCCAGCAGCCGGGACAGGTACAATGAGCAGTTCTTC.

This clone was counted a few times. The chain uses TRBV7-2 and TRBJ2-5, with D maybe TRBD2 (5 bases). The germline gives CDR1 SGHTA, CDR2 FQGNSA. Deletions cut 4 bases from V and 5 bases from J, with 14 bases between. There are 14 residues in the CDR3. Here the CDR3 DNA reads TGTGCCAGCAGCTCTGGTCTAGCCTTTGAGACCCAGTACTTC. Its protein is CASSSGLAFETQYF.

CDR3 region: CASILTGNTGELFF. The CDR3 nucleotides are TGTGCCAGCATCCTGACAGGGAACACCGGGGAGCTGTTTTTT. The chain recombines TRBV6-1 with TRBJ2-2, with a weak D call TRBD1 (6 bases). V was shortened by 7 bases and J by 1 base, with 10 bases between the two germline ends. CDR1 MNHNS and CDR2 SASEGT come from the germline V gene. The CDR3 is made up of 14 amino acids.

The CDR3 loop is CASSIPDRTDQPQHF. DNA for the CDR3: TGTGCCAGCAGCATACCAGACAGAACCGATCAGCCCCAGCATTTT. The J gene is TRBJ1-5, the V gene TRBV21-1; TRBD1 reflects the table's D call only, with no check against the DNA. TRBV21-1 corresponds to a pseudogene. The CDR3 length is 15 residues.

The chain recombines TRBV5-4 with TRBJ2-7; the D gene could be TRBD1 or TRBD2 (5 bases each). CDR3 length: 13 amino acids. Germline CDR1 and CDR2: SGHNT and YYREEE (reference sequence). Trimming stripped 0 bases from V and 7 bases from J, with 11 bases between. CDR3 nucleotides: TGTGCCAGCAGCTTGGACGGGACGGGTGAGCAGTACTTC. Protein product: CASSLDGTGEQYF.

The genes are TRBV20-1 and TRBJ2-3; TRBD1 or TRBD2 may be the D gene (5 bases each). The CDR3 is 10 amino acids. Germline V lookup: CDR1 DFQATT, CDR2 SNEGSKA (reference sequence). CDR3 region: CRGVGDTQYF. The CDR3 DNA sequence: TGCAGGGGGGTCGGAGATACGCAGTATTTT.

This chain's CDR3 is CASSYSRHNEQFF. CDR3 nucleotides: TGTGCCAGCAGTTACTCGCGGCACAATGAGCAGTTCTTC. This chain links TRBV6-6 with TRBJ2-1; D gene unclear. V was trimmed by 0 bases and J by 5 bases, leaving 5 bases between them. The CDR3 extends over 13 amino acids. CDR1 MNHNY and CDR2 SVGAGI come from the germline V gene (reference sequence).

The rearrangement links TRBV18 to TRBJ2-3, with TRBD2 identical over 10 bases. This CDR3 is built from 16 residues. The ends lost 0 bases at V and 7 bases at J; junction bases unmatched: 7. Germline V gives CDR1 KGHSH, CDR2 LQKENI. This CDR3 is CASSPPSSGGDHTQYF. The CDR3 bases are TGTGCCAGCTCACCACCGTCTAGCGGGGGAGATCATACGCAGTATTTT.

Note on this clone: An end of the junction does not agree with germline; a read error may underlie this. The CDR3 loop is CASSPGLNADTQYF. In nucleotides, the CDR3 is TGTGCTAGCAGCCCGGGACTAAACGCAGATACGCAGTATTTT. The V and J genes are TRBV7-7 and TRBJ2-3; TRBD2 matches at 7 bases. The CDR3 contains 14 residues. The germline CDR1 and CDR2 sequences are SSHAT and FNYEAQ (reference sequence). The full variable domain, completed using reference TRBV7-7 and TRBJ2-3, is GAGVSQSPRYKVTKRGQDVTLRCDPISSHATLYWYQQALGQGPEFLTYFNYEAQPDKSGLPSDRFSAERPEGSISTLTIQRTEQRDSAMYRCASSPGLNADTQYFGPGTRLTVL.

The chain combines TRBV4-2 with TRBJ2-7; D might be TRBD1 (6 bases). CDR3 length: 16 residues. CDR1 is LGHNA, CDR2 YNFKEQ, per germline. Between the trimmed V and J ends, which lost 1 base and 4 bases, there was a span of 17 bases. CDR3 coding DNA: TGTGCCAGCAGCCAAGGGGTCGGGACACAGGGATACGAGCAGTACTTC. It codes for CASSQGVGTQGYEQYF.

The J gene is TRBJ2-1, the V gene TRBV5-6; D is unclear. The CDR3 runs to 11 residues. Trimming shortened V by 2 bases and J by 9 bases, and 6 bases separated the two germline ends. The germline V gene has CDR1 SGHDT and CDR2 YYEEEE. The CDR3 loop reads CASSLRSEQFF. In DNA, the CDR3 is TGTGCCAGCAGCTTAAGATCTGAGCAGTTCTTC.

The chain couples TRBV4-2 to TRBJ2-5; 15 bases are shared with TRBD2. The CDR3 has 17 amino acids. V lost 6 bases and J lost 4; bases outside the gene matches: 9. Per germline, CDR1 LGHNA and CDR2 YNFKEQ. Here the CDR3 DNA reads TGTGCCAGCAGTCGGACTAGCGGGGGGGCCAACACAGAGACCCAGTACTTC. This gives the protein CASSRTSGGANTETQYF.

The chain employs TRBV28 and TRBJ2-7; D not resolved. The CDR3 consists of 15 residues. V lost 4 bases, J lost 1 base, and 14 bases lay in between. CDR1 and CDR2 (germline): MDHEN, SYDVKM. The chain's CDR3 is CASSSWSTSSYEQYF. CDR3 in DNA: TGTGCCAGCAGTTCGTGGAGTACCTCTTCCTACGAGCAGTACTTC. The whole variable domain, remainder taken from reference TRBV28 and TRBJ2-7, is DVKVTQSSRYLVKRTGEKVFLECVQDMDHENMFWYRQDPGLGLRLIYFSYDVKMKEKGDIPEGYSVSREKKERFSLILESASTNQTSMYLCASSSWSTSSYEQYFGPGTRLTVT.

This clone was picked up a small number of times. The CDR3 spells CASRTGLYEQYF. Here the CDR3 DNA reads TGTGCCAGCAGAACTGGGTTGTACGAGCAGTACTTC. The rearrangement joins TRBV27 to TRBJ2-7; D is unclear. The CDR3 has 12 amino acids. CDR1 and CDR2 from the germline V gene are MNHEY and SMNVEV (reference sequence). Deletions cut 6 bases from V and 4 bases from J, with 10 bases between.

The chain couples TRBV20-1 to TRBJ1-1, with D perhaps matching TRBD1 (6 bases). The length of the CDR3 is 10 residues. Germline loops: CDR1 DFQATT, CDR2 SNEGSKA (reference sequence). The V end was cut by 5 bases, the J end by 12 bases, with 13 bases between. The chain's CDR3 is CSALDSITFF. The CDR3 nucleotides are TGCAGTGCTTTGGACAGTATAACTTTCTTT.

The chain employs TRBV18 and TRBJ1-6; the D is unclear. The germline V gene encodes CDR1 KGHSH and CDR2 LQKENI. Trimming removed 5 bases from V and 7 bases from J, with 6 bases in between. The CDR3 contains 12 residues. CDR3 amino acids: CASSSPNSPLHF. The CDR3 nucleotides are TGTGCCAGCTCATCGCCCAATTCACCCCTCCACTTT. Supplemented by reference TRBV18 and TRBJ1-6, the full variable domain reads NAGVMQNPRHLVRRRGQEARLRCSPMKGHSHVYWYRQLPEEGLKFMVYLQKENIIDESGMPKERFSAEFPKEGPSILRIQQVVRGDSAAYFCASSSPNSPLHFGNGTRLTVT.

This clone was recorded a few times. The J gene is TRBJ1-6, the V gene TRBV2, with D possibly being TRBD1 (5 bases). CDR3 length equals 14 residues. Germline loops: CDR1 SNHLY, CDR2 FYNNEI. V was shortened by 4 bases and J by 9 bases, with 13 bases between the two germline ends. The CDR3 protein is CASSGGVIGSPLHF. The CDR3 DNA follows: TGTGCCAGCAGTGGGGGGGTCATAGGTTCACCCCTCCACTTT.

The genes are TRBV6-1 and TRBJ1-1; no clear D. The CDR3 totals 15 residues. The V end lost 7 bases, the J end lost 11 bases, and 26 bases lay between the germline ends. Germline CDR1 and CDR2: MNHNS and SASEGT. The CDR3 DNA is TGTGCCAGCACCCCCCGGCTGAGAGACTATTCCAAGGCTTTCTTT. Amino acid sequence: CASTPRLRDYSKAFF.

This clone was detected a few times. The chain has TRBV6-6 and TRBJ2-5; perhaps TRBD1 as D (5 bases). V gave up 2 bases and J gave up 4 bases, with 14 bases separating them. The CDR3 has 15 amino acids. CDR1 is MNHNY and CDR2 is SVGAGI in the germline V gene (reference sequence). Here the CDR3 DNA reads TGTGCCAGCAGTTACCCCCAGGGTGCGATAGAGACCCAGTACTTC. Translated, it gives CASSYPQGAIETQYF.

The V gene is TRBV5-1, the J gene TRBJ1-6; the D gene is possibly TRBD1 (5 bases). The V end was cut by 1 base, the J end by 0 bases, with 11 bases between. The CDR3 spans 17 residues. CDR1 SGHRS and CDR2 YFSETQ come from the germline V gene. The CDR3 DNA is TGCGCCAGCAGCTTGCTGGGGCCCAGCTCCTATAATTCACCCCTCCACTTT. This codes for CASSLLGPSSYNSPLHF.

In this sample, this clone turned up a few times. This chain's CDR3 is CAWSATARGDQPQHF. The CDR3 DNA sequence: TGTGCCTGGAGTGCTACCGCCAGGGGGGATCAGCCCCAGCATTTT. The chain joins TRBV30 to TRBJ1-5; 7 bases match TRBD1. Per the germline V gene, CDR1 is GTSNPN and CDR2 is SVGIG (reference sequence). This CDR3 has 15 amino acids. V trimming: 1 base; J trimming: 5 bases; junction bases outside the gene matches: 8. The full variable domain, its missing parts supplied by reference TRBV30 and TRBJ1-5, is SQTIHQWPATLVQPVGSPLSLECTVEGTSNPNLYWYRQAAGRGLQLLFYSVGIGQISSEVPQNLSASRPQDRQFILSSKKLLLSDSGFYLCAWSATARGDQPQHFGDGTRLSIL.

The rearrangement links TRBV5-1 to TRBJ2-3, with 10 bases identical to TRBD1. V lost 4 bases to trimming and J lost 6 bases; unmatched junction nucleotides: 5. CDR1 and CDR2 (germline): SGHRS, YFSETQ. There are 14 residues in the CDR3. The chain's CDR3 is CASSGQGGTDTQYF. The CDR3 nucleotides are TGCGCCAGCAGCGGACAGGGGGGTACGGATACGCAGTATTTT.

The CDR3 is CASSYMNFSPLHF. CDR3 nucleotides: TGTGCCAGCAGTTACATGAATTTTTCACCCCTCCACTTT. The chain joins TRBV6-5 to TRBJ1-6; no reliable D call. The V end lost 2 bases, the J end lost 9 bases, and 8 bases lay between the germline ends. CDR1 is MNHEY, CDR2 SVGAGI, per germline. The CDR3 loop spans 13 amino acids.

This chain links TRBV7-9 with TRBJ2-2; no clear D gene. The CDR3 loop spans 13 amino acids. Germline CDR1 reads SEHNR; CDR2 reads FQNEAQ (reference sequence). Trimming shortened V by 2 bases and J by 4 bases, and 5 bases separated the two germline ends. The CDR3 sequence: CASSLRATGELFF. CDR3 coding DNA: TGTGCCAGCAGCTTACGGGCCACCGGGGAGCTGTTTTTT.